The T cell receptor beta chain described here comes from a study of cytomegalovirus exposure and HLA in healthy donors. Study findings and constraints: The study reported that TCR beta sequences accurately predicted HLA-A and HLA-B alleles in most subjects.

The study ran its PCR with 60 Vbeta and 13 Jbeta primers. Source study methods: Later work found roughly 80 million unique TCR beta chains, with 9.5 million to 14 million shared. The data were produced by immunoSEQ multiplex PCR, yet TCRdb's version contains in-frame clones alone and is incomplete. For V, J and clone size, that table is used; D and trimming come from the DNA. This repertoire includes more than 95,000 clones. Germline values: CDR1 KGHSH, CDR2 LQKENI. The CDR3 spans 16 residues. V shed 2 bases and J 5 bases; nucleotides not matched to a gene: 7. Points on this clone: Its antigen is undetermined.

The chain combines TRBV18 with TRBJ1-1; the match to TRBD1 covers 11 bases. The clonotype comes from a man aged 18-30 years in good health and CMV-seronegative. The material sequenced was PBMCs. CDR3 sequence: CASSPYGTGGYTEAFF. CDR3 in DNA: TGTGCCAGCTCACCATATGGGACAGGGGGTTATACTGAAGCTTTCTTT. The variable domain in full, completed from reference TRBV18 and TRBJ1-1, reads NAGVMQNPRHLVRRRGQEARLRCSPMKGHSHVYWYRQLPEEGLKFMVYLQKENIIDESGMPKERFSAEFPKEGPSILRIQQVVRGDSAAYFCASSPYGTGGYTEAFFGQGTRLTVV.